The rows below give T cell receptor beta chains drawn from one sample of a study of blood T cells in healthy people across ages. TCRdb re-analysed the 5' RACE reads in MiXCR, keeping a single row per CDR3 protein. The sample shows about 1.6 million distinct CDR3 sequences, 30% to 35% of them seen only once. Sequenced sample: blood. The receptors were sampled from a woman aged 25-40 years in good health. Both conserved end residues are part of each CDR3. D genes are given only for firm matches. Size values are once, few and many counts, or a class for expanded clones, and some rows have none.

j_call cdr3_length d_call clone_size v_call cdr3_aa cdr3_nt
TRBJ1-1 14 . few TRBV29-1 CSVKGKLRNTEAFF TGCAGCGTGAAGGGGAAGTTAAGGAACACTGAAGCTTTCTTT
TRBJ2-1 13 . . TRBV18 CASSRPGDNEQFF TGTGCCAGCTCGCGACCGGGGGACAATGAGCAGTTCTTC
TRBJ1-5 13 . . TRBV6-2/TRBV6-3 CASNQVGGQPQHF TGTGCCAGCAACCAGGTGGGAGGTCAGCCCCAGCATTTT
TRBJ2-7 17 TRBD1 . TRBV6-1 CASSVLTGTGGSYEQYF TGTGCCAGCAGCGTCCTTACCGGGACAGGGGGCTCCTACGAGCAGTACTTC
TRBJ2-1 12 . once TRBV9 CAGSARDNEQFF TGTGCCGGCAGCGCGAGGGACAATGAGCAGTTCTTC
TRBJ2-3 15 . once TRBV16 CASSSHRGSTDTQYF TGTGCCAGCAGTTCCCATAGGGGGAGCACAGATACGCAGTATTTT
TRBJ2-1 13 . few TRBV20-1 CSAPPGLPMEQFF TGCAGTGCTCCACCGGGGCTCCCTATGGAGCAGTTCTTC
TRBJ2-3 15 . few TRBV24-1 CATSDFTGSGDTQYF TGTGCCACCAGTGATTTCACAGGGTCCGGAGATACGCAGTATTTT
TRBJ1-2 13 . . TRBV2 CASSEPGIYGYTF TGTGCCAGCAGTGAACCGGGGATCTATGGCTACACCTTC
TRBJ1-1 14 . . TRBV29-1 CSVISRAFRTEAFF TGCAGCGTTATTTCGAGGGCCTTCCGCACTGAAGCTTTCTTT
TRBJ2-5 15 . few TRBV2 CASSEGGGRGETQYF TGTGCCAGCAGTGAAGGGGGGGGGCGCGGAGAGACCCAGTACTTC
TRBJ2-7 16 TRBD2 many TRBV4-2 CASSQETSGIPYEQYF TGTGCCAGCAGCCAAGAAACTAGCGGGATACCCTACGAGCAGTACTTC
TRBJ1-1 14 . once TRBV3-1 CASSQAGQYAEAFF TGTGCCAGCAGCCAAGCGGGACAATACGCTGAAGCTTTCTTT
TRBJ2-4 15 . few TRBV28 CASSSYLLAKNIQYF TGTGCCAGCAGTTCTTACCTCCTAGCCAAAAACATTCAGTACTTC
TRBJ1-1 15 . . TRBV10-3 CAIIKGHNPDTEAFF TGTGCCATCATCAAGGGACATAACCCAGACACTGAAGCTTTCTTT
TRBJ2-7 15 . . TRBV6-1 CASSFVSSADEAQYF TGTGCCAGCAGTTTTGTCTCTAGCGCGGATGAGGCCCAGTACTTC
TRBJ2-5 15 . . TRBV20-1 CSAREPGVLDNEQYF TGCAGTGCTAGAGAACCGGGAGTCCTCGACAATGAGCAGTACTTC
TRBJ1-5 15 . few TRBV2 CASSEDKGFNQPQHF TGTGCCAGCAGTGAGGACAAAGGCTTCAATCAGCCCCAGCATTTT
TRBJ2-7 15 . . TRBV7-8 CASSVQGFSSYEQYF TGTGCCAGCAGCGTACAGGGCTTTTCTTCCTACGAGCAGTACTTC
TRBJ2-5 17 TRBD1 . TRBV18 CASSLYRTGAMQETQYF TGTGCCAGCTCACTTTATCGGACAGGGGCGATGCAAGAGACCCAGTACTTC
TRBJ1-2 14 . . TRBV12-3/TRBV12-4 CASSPGRWTYGYTF TGTGCCAGCAGTCCGGGACGGTGGACATATGGCTACACCTTC
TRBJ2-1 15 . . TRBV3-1 CASSQARETYNEQFF TGTGCCAGCAGCCAAGCCCGGGAGACCTACAATGAGCAGTTCTTC
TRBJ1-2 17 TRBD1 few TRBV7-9 CASSFAPHGQGAEGYTF TGTGCCAGCAGCTTTGCGCCGCACGGACAGGGGGCGGAAGGCTACACCTTC